This T cell receptor (beta chain) was captured by sequencing in a study of blood T cells in healthy people across ages. The study, taken as a whole, reports: When set beside aged donors, long-lived donors presented more naive CD4+ cells and higher diversity.

This CDR3 contains 12 residues. The V and J ends lost 4 bases and 1 base respectively, with 5 bases between them. Germline CDR1 SQVTM, CDR2 ANQGSEA. In regard to this clonotype: What it binds is unknown.

No fewer than 5.5 micrograms of total RNA were isolated from every sample. Primed by a sample-barcoded 5' primer and a J-beta primer mix, a second PCR proceeded for about 6 to 12 cycles. TCRdb recomputed calls from the 5' RACE reads with MiXCR, one row per CDR3 protein. The table shows about 1.4 million distinct CDR3 sequences, with around 55% occurring only once. The V gene is TRBV29-1, the J gene TRBJ1-5; the D is unclear. Sequencing input: blood. This sequence was found in a man younger than 35 in good health. The CDR3 sequence is CSVAESNQPQHF. For the CDR3, the DNA is TGCAGCGTTGCTGAGAGCAATCAGCCCCAGCATTTT.